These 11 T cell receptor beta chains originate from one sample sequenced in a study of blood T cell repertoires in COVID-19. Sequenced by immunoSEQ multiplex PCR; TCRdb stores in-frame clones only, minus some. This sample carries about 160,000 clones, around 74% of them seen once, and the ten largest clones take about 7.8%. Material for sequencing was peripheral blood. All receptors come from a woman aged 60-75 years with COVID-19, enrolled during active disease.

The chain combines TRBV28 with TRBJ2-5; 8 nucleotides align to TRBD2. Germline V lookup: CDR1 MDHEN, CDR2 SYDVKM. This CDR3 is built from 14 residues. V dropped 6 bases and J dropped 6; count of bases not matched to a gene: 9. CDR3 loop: CASSPPGGAKTQYF. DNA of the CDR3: TGTGCCAGCAGCCCGCCGGGGGGGGCGAAGACCCAGTACTTC. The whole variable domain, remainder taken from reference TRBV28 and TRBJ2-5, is DVKVTQSSRYLVKRTGEKVFLECVQDMDHENMFWYRQDPGLGLRLIYFSYDVKMKEKGDIPEGYSVSREKKERFSLILESASTNQTSMYLCASSPPGGAKTQYFGPGTRLLVL.

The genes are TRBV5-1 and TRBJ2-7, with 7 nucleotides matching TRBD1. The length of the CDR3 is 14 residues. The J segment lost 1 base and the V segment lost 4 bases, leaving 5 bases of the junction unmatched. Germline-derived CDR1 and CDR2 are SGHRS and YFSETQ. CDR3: CASSLSGQSYEQYV. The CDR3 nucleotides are TGCGCCAGCAGCCTCTCGGGACAGTCCTACGAGCAGTACGTC.

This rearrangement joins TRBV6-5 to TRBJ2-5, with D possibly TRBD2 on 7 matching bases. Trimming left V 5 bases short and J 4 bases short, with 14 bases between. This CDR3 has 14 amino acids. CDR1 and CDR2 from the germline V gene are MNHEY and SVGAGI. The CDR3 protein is CASSLGRGSETQYF. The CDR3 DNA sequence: TGTGCCAGCAGTCTTGGGAGGGGGTCAGAGACCCAGTACTTC.

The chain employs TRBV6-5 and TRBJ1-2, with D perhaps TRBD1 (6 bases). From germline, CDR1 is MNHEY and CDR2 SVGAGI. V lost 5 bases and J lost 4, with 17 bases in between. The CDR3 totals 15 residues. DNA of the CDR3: TGTGCCAGCAGTCTCCGACAGGCCGGTGGCTATGGCTACACCTTC. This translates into CASSLRQAGGYGYTF.

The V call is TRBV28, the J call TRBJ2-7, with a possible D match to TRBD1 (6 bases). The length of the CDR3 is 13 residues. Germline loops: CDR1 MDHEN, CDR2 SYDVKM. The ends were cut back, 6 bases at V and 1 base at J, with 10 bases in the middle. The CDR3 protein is CASRGDTSYEQYF. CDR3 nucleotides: TGTGCCAGCAGAGGGGACACTTCCTACGAGCAGTACTTC.

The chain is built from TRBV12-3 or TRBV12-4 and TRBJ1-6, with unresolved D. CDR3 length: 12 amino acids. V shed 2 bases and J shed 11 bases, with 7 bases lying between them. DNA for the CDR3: TGTGCCAGCAGTTTAAGCGGGACACCCCTCCACTTT. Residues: CASSLSGTPLHF.

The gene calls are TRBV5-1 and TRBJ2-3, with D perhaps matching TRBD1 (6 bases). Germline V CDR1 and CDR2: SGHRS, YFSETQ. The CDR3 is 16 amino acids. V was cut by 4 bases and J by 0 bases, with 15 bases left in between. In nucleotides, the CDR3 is TGCGCCAGCAGCCTCGACAGGAGAGCTAGCACAGATACGCAGTATTTT. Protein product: CASSLDRRASTDTQYF. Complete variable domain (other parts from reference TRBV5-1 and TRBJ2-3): KAGVTQTPRYLIKTRGQQVTLSCSPISGHRSVSWYQQTPGQGLQFLFEYFSETQRNKGNFPGRFSGRQFSNSRSEMNVSTLELGDSALYLCASSLDRRASTDTQYFGPGTRLTVL.

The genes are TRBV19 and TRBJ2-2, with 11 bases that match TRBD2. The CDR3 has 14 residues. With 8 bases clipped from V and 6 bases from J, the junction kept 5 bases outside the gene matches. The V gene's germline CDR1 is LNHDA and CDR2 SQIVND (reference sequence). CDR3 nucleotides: TGTGCCAGTGTCCTACTAGCGGGAGCCGGGGAGCTGTTTTTT. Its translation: CASVLLAGAGELFF.

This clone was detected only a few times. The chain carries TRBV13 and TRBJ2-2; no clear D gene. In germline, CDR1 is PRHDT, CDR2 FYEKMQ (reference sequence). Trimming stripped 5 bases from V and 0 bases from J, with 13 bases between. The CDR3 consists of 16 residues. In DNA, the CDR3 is TGTGCCAGCAGCGCCGACACCAAGGCGAACACCGGGGAGCTGTTTTTT. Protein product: CASSADTKANTGELFF.

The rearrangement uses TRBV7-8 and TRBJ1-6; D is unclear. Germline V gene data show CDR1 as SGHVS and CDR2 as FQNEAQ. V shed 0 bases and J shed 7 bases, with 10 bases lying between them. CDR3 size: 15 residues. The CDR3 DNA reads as TGTGCCAGCAGCTTAGCGCAAAGAGGAAATTCACCCCTCCACTTT. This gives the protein CASSLAQRGNSPLHF.

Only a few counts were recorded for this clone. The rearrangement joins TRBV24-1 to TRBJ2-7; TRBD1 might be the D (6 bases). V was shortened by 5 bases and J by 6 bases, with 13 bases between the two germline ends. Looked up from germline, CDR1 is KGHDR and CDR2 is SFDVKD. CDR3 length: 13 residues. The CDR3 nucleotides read TGTGCCACCAGTGTCACAGGGTCTCGCGAGCAGTACTTC. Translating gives CATSVTGSREQYF.